These T cell receptor beta chains were read from a single sample in a study of T-cell memory formation after mild COVID-19. TCRdb called the 5' RACE reads again in MiXCR, with one record for every CDR3 protein. This sample yields 250,000 to 300,000 distinct CDR3 sequences, of which around 15% are seen a single time; 22% belongs to the top ten. Sequenced material: PBMCs or a T cell subset sorted from them (not recorded which). All receptors derive from a man between 18 and 29 years old who had mild COVID-19 (a few samples of this study predate the infection). Cell type and time point are not known. The CDR3 runs from the conserved cysteine through the conserved F or W. Each record gives: D gene, V gene, J gene, clone size, CDR3 DNA, CDR3 protein. A D gene is named only where the DNA matches it firmly. Clone size is not always given. Where it is, it says once, few, many or a class for expanded clones.

D: NA; V: TRBV7-2; J: TRBJ1-5; size: NA; DNA: TGTGCCAGCAGCCTAGGGAGTTTACATCAGCCCCAGCATTTT; CDR3: CASSLGSLHQPQHF
D: TRBD1; V: TRBV7-8; J: TRBJ2-5; size: many; DNA: TGTGCCAGCAGCTTTGGACAGGGAAAGACCCAGTACTTC; CDR3: CASSFGQGKTQYF
D: TRBD2; V: TRBV7-9; J: TRBJ2-5; size: few; DNA: TGTGCCAGCAGCCTGACTAGCGGGGGGTTTAAGGGAGAGACCCAGTACTTC; CDR3: CASSLTSGGFKGETQYF
D: NA; V: TRBV7-9; J: TRBJ1-5; size: NA; DNA: TGTGCCAGCAGCTTTCCGGGGATTCAGCCCCAGCATTTT; CDR3: CASSFPGIQPQHF
D: TRBD1; V: TRBV9; J: TRBJ2-7; size: many; DNA: TGTGCCAGACAGGGGCCTTCCTACGAGCAGTACTTC; CDR3: CARQGPSYEQYF
D: NA; V: TRBV15; J: TRBJ1-4; size: NA; DNA: TGTGCCACCAGCAGAGATGGGAGCGCGGGTAGAGAAAAACTGTTTTTT; CDR3: CATSRDGSAGREKLFF
D: NA; V: TRBV20-1; J: TRBJ2-7; size: many; DNA: TGCAGTGCTATCCCAGGGGCGTCCACCTACGAGCAGTACTTC; CDR3: CSAIPGASTYEQYF
D: NA; V: TRBV6-6; J: TRBJ2-7; size: NA; DNA: TGTGCCAGCAGTTACGAGACAGAAACCTACGAGCAGTACTTC; CDR3: CASSYETETYEQYF
D: NA; V: TRBV5-4; J: TRBJ1-2; size: few; DNA: TGTGCCAGCAGCTTGCTCGTAACAGGGAACTATGGCTACACCTTC; CDR3: CASSLLVTGNYGYTF
D: NA; V: TRBV12-3/TRBV12-4; J: TRBJ1-6; size: NA; DNA: TGTGCCAGCAGTTTATTACACGTTTCACCCCTCCACTTT; CDR3: CASSLLHVSPLHF
D: NA; V: TRBV4-3; J: TRBJ2-3; size: few; DNA: TGCGCCAGCAGCCCGGGACCAATGGATACGCAGTATTTT; CDR3: CASSPGPMDTQYF
D: NA; V: TRBV14; J: TRBJ2-7; size: NA; DNA: TGTGCCAGCAGCCAAGATAGGGGCAGCGAGCAGTACTTC; CDR3: CASSQDRGSEQYF
D: NA; V: TRBV6-4; J: TRBJ1-5; size: few; DNA: TGTGCCAGCAGTGAGGGTACCGAACGCCATCAGCCCCAGCATTTT; CDR3: CASSEGTERHQPQHF
D: NA; V: TRBV12-3/TRBV12-4; J: TRBJ2-7; size: few; DNA: TGTGCCAGCAGCACCGCCTATAGTGGGAGGTACGAGCAGTACTTC; CDR3: CASSTAYSGRYEQYF
D: TRBD2; V: TRBV4-1; J: TRBJ2-2; size: NA; DNA: TGCGCCAGCAGCCAAGTCGGGGGGAGGGCCGGGGAGCTGTTTTTT; CDR3: CASSQVGGRAGELFF
D: NA; V: TRBV7-2; J: TRBJ2-1; size: many; DNA: TGTGCCAGCAGCCAAAGGGGGGGAAGATACAATGAGCAGTTCTTC; CDR3: CASSQRGGRYNEQFF
D: NA; V: TRBV12-3/TRBV12-4; J: TRBJ1-2; size: NA; DNA: TGTGCCAGCAGTTTACAGGGAAGCTTCTCTTATGGCTACACCTTC; CDR3: CASSLQGSFSYGYTF
D: NA; V: TRBV5-1; J: TRBJ2-5; size: few; DNA: TGCGCCAGCAGCTTGCAGGACAGACAAGAGACCCAGTACTTC; CDR3: CASSLQDRQETQYF
D: NA; V: TRBV7-2; J: TRBJ1-1; size: NA; DNA: TGTGCCAGCAGCCTCCAAGGGGCCCTTAGTAACACTGAAGCTTTCTTT; CDR3: CASSLQGALSNTEAFF
D: TRBD1; V: TRBV4-1; J: TRBJ2-2; size: NA; DNA: TGCGCCAGCAGCCACGGACAGGGGAACACCGGGGAGCTGTTTTTT; CDR3: CASSHGQGNTGELFF